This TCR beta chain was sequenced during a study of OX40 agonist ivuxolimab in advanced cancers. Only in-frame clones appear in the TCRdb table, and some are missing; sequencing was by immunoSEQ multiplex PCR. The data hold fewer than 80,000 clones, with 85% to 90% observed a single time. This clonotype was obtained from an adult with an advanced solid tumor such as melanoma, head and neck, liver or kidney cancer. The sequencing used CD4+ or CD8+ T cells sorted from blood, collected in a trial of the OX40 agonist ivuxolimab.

CDR3 bases: TGCGCCAGCAGCCAAGAGGGCAGGGGGGGGGATGGCTACACCTTC. Residues: CASSQEGRGGDGYTF. The J gene is TRBJ1-2, the V gene TRBV4-1; 7 nucleotides match TRBD1. The CDR3 sequence is 15 residues long. Germline V gives CDR1 MGHRA, CDR2 YSYEKL. Trimming at V came to 0 bases and at J to 6 bases, leaving 7 bases not matched to a gene.